Sequencing of this T cell receptor beta chain was carried out in a study of neurological immune-mediated disorders. Study outcomes and limitations: The greatest TCR clonal expansion appeared in HTLV-1-associated myelopathy and the smallest, falling below healthy controls, in multiple sclerosis. Across subjects, no CDR3 amino acid sequence appeared in expanded clones of more than one subject, a finding that suggested private repertoires in all groups.

Germline values: CDR1 DFQATT, CDR2 SNEGSKA (reference sequence). The CDR3 spans 18 residues. V lost 2 bases, J lost 4 bases, and 23 bases lay in between. This clonotype appeared many times. What it binds is not known. The cDNA was generated through 5'RACE incorporating 10-nucleotide random UMIs. The output of every sequencing run, over 180 million TCR-beta sequences, came from 15-18 subjects. Each CDR3 protein is one row after TCRdb ran MiXCR on the 5' RACE reads. The sample lists 49,000 or so distinct CDR3 sequences, 16% occurring once. This receptor was taken from a man in his sixties in good health. The chain employs TRBV20-1 and TRBJ1-4; D might be TRBD1 (6 bases). The specimen sequenced was PBMCs. The DNA for the CDR3 is TGCAGTGCTAGAAGTCCCGAAGCCTCGACAGGACATAATGAAAAACTGTTTTTT. Protein sequence: CSARSPEASTGHNEKLFF.